The 8 T cell receptor beta chains below come from one sample, sequenced in a study of T cell responses to AZD1222 COVID-19 vaccine. Sequencing used immunoSEQ multiplex PCR; TCRdb keeps in-frame clones, though not all of them. The sample holds 130,000 to 150,000 clones; approximately 86% are singletons and the top ten take 5.4%. Sample: peripheral blood, taken 28 days after the second dose of the MenACWY control vaccine. The source is an adult who received the MenACWY meningococcal vaccine as a control.

The V call is TRBV24-1, the J call TRBJ2-5; D tentatively reads TRBD1 or TRBD2 (5 bases each). V lost 9 bases to trimming and J lost 1 base, with 11 bases between them. The CDR3 is made up of 13 amino acids. Germline V gene data show CDR1 as KGHDR and CDR2 as SFDVKD. DNA for the CDR3: TGTGCCACCGCTGGGACGACCCAAGAGACCCAGTACTTC. Residues: CATAGTTQETQYF.

The chain combines TRBV7-2 with TRBJ1-1; D may be TRBD1 (5 bases). This CDR3 comprises 15 residues. The germline V gene has CDR1 SGHTA and CDR2 FQGNSA. The ends were cut back, 1 base at V and 0 bases at J, with 9 bases in the middle. The CDR3 protein is CASSLEGTLNTEAFF. As DNA, the CDR3 is TGTGCCAGCAGCTTAGAAGGGACCCTGAACACTGAAGCTTTCTTT.

The rearrangement uses TRBV7-2 and TRBJ2-2; no reliable D call. Germline lookup yields CDR1 SGHTA and CDR2 FQGNSA. V lost 2 bases, J lost 0 bases, and 10 bases lay in between. The CDR3 length is 16 residues. CDR3 sequence reads: CASSLLGSANTGELFF. The DNA for the CDR3 is TGTGCCAGCAGCTTACTGGGGTCAGCGAACACCGGGGAGCTGTTTTTT.

This clone was picked up one time. The CDR3 DNA is TGTGCCAGCAGTTTATCCGGGACAGCAAACACTGAAGCTTTCTTT. Translating it yields CASSLSGTANTEAFF. The chain carries TRBV28 and TRBJ1-1; 7 bases are a match to TRBD1. CDR1 is MDHEN, CDR2 SYDVKM, per germline. The V segment lost 1 base and the J segment 2 bases; nucleotides outside the gene matches: 4. CDR3 length: 15 residues.

This clone has just a few counts. The chain uses TRBV7-3 and TRBJ2-3; 10 bases map to TRBD2. The length of the CDR3 is 17 residues. V lost 1 base and J lost 4; bases outside the gene matches: 8. In germline, CDR1 is SGHTA, CDR2 FQGTGA. The CDR3 DNA sequence: TGTGCCAGCAGCTTAATGGCTAGCGGGAGAGGAGCAGATACGCAGTATTTT. Encoded protein: CASSLMASGRGADTQYF. Full variable domain (missing parts from reference TRBV7-3 and TRBJ2-3): GAGVSQTPSNKVTEKGKYVELRCDPISGHTALYWYRQSLGQGPEFLIYFQGTGAADDSGLPNDRFFAVRPEGSVSTLKIQRTERGDSAVYLCASSLMASGRGADTQYFGPGTRLTVL.

This clone was counted only a few times. The rearrangement uses TRBV11-3 and TRBJ2-3, with 12 bases lining up with TRBD2. The trim removed 3 bases at V and 5 bases at J, leaving 6 bases unmatched. Germline values: CDR1 SGHNT, CDR2 YENEEA. The length of the CDR3 is 16 residues. The CDR3 loop is CASSLTSGSTVDTQYF. The CDR3 DNA is TGTGCCAGCAGCTTGACTAGCGGGAGTACAGTAGATACGCAGTATTTT.

The chain combines TRBV10-3 with TRBJ1-2; unclear D gene. Germline V gene lookup returns CDR1 ENHRY and CDR2 SYGVKD. This CDR3 contains 15 residues. V lost 6 bases to trimming and J lost 7 bases, with 21 bases between them. The CDR3 DNA is TGTGCCATCAGCCCGGGAGGGCAGGCGGTCGTTGGCTACACCTTC. It yields the protein CAISPGGQAVVGYTF.

The chain links TRBV28 to TRBJ1-2; D not resolved. Germline lookup yields CDR1 MDHEN and CDR2 SYDVKM. This CDR3 spans 15 amino acids. V was trimmed by 6 bases and J by 4 bases, leaving 18 bases between them. The CDR3 nucleotides are TGTGCCAGCAGCCTTCTCGGGAAGGGAGCCTATGGCTACACCTTC. Translated, it gives CASSLLGKGAYGYTF.